This T cell receptor beta chain was recorded in a study of T cell responses to AZD1222 COVID-19 vaccine. Study-wide results and limits: After two AZD1222 doses, spike-specific TCR breadth and depth rose versus day 0. Females outnumbered males among donors, who were mostly white British; clonal diversity was possibly underestimated.

Concerning this clone: Its antigen is not known. It is unclear where the CDR3 begins or ends on the DNA, so no DNA is shown, and the CDR3 is as TCRdb lists it.

Only in-frame clones appear in the TCRdb table, and some are missing; sequencing was by immunoSEQ multiplex PCR. The sample contains 65,000 to 70,000 clones, about 80% of which appear only once. The CDR3 is 17 amino acids in total, end residues counted. The chain links TRBV21-1 to TRBJ1-3. TRBV21-1 counts as a pseudogene. The sample here was peripheral blood, taken on day 0 of AZD1222 vaccination. The TCR sequence derives from an adult in good health. The CDR3 sequence: CASSKLWGGGIGNTIYF.